This T cell receptor (beta chain) was sequenced in a study of blood T cell repertoires in COVID-19. The overall study: In each case, the material was cDNA or gDNA derived from T cells, B-cell-depleted T cells, or PBMCs.

V trimming: 3 bases; J trimming: 2 bases; junction bases outside the gene matches: 9. The CDR3 is made up of 18 amino acids. CDR1 is PRHDT, CDR2 FYEKMQ, per germline (reference sequence). Here immunoSEQ multiplex PCR was the method, and the copy in TCRdb shows in-frame clones only, minus some. The repertoire holds about 60,000 clones, around 84% seen once, with over 9% in the top ten. This chain uses TRBV13 with TRBJ2-6; TRBD1 matches at 8 bases. The sequenced sample was peripheral blood. The clonotype was recovered from a human donor in a cohort sampled during active COVID-19. CDR3 region: CASSFPKDRAAGANVLTF. In DNA, the CDR3 is TGTGCCAGCAGCTTTCCTAAGGACAGGGCCGCTGGGGCCAACGTCCTGACTTTC.